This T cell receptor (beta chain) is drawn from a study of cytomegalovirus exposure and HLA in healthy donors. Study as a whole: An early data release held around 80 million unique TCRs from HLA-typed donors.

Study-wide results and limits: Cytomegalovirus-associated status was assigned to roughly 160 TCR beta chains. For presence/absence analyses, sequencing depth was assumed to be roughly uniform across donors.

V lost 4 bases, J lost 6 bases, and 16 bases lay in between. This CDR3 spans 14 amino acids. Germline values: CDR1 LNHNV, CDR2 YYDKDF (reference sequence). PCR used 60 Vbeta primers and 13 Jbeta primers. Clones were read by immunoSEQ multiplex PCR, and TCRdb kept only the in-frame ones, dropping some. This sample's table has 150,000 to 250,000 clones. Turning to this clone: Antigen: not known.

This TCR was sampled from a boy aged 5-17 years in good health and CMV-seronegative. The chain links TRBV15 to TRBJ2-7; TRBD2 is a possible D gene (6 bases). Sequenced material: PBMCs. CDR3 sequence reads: CATSTYNRDSEQYF. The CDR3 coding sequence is TGTGCCACCAGCACCTATAACCGGGACTCCGAGCAGTACTTC.